Listed below are T cell receptor beta chains from one sample, sequenced in a study of blood T cell repertoires in COVID-19. The table came from immunoSEQ multiplex PCR; TCRdb's copy has only in-frame clones and leaves some out. The sample holds some 280,000 clones, about 89% seen once. Sequencing input: peripheral blood. These receptors all come from a woman aged 40 to 50 who had recovered from COVID-19. Each CDR3 is given with its conserved first and last residue. The D gene is left open where the match is weak. A row's size may be missing; if present it is once, few, many or a size class.

d_gene	abundance	v_gene	j_gene	CDR3nt	CDR3aa
TRBD2	NA	TRBV7-2	TRBJ2-1	TGTGCCAGCAGCTTACCGACTAGCGGGAGCGGAAATGAGCAGTTCTTC	CASSLPTSGSGNEQFF
NA	NA	TRBV14	TRBJ2-2	TGTGCCAGCAGCCAAGAGTGGGGCAGGGGTCATCCCGGGGAGCTGTTTTTT	CASSQEWGRGHPGELFF
NA	NA	TRBV18	TRBJ1-6	TGTGCCAGCTCACCATGGAGGGAGTCTAATAATTCACCCCTCCACTTT	CASSPWRESNNSPLHF
NA	NA	TRBV29-1	TRBJ2-3	TGCAGCGTTGAAGCCGGAGCACAGGCAGATACGCAGTATTTT	CSVEAGAQADTQYF
NA	NA	TRBV5-4	TRBJ2-7	TGTGCCAGCAGCTTGGGGGGACTCCCCTACGAGCAGTACTTC	CASSLGGLPYEQYF
TRBD1	NA	TRBV23-1	TRBJ1-2	TGCGCCACCCATACTTCTGAGGGACAGGGAATTCGGGGCTACACCTTC	CATHTSEGQGIRGYTF
NA	NA	TRBV19	TRBJ2-7	TGTGCCAGTAGTCAGGGGACGAGCCGACCCTACGAGCAGTACTTC	CASSQGTSRPYEQYF
NA	NA	TRBV28	TRBJ2-2	TGTGCCAGCAGTTTGCTAGGCCAGAAAACCGGGGAGCTGTTTTTT	CASSLLGQKTGELFF
NA	NA	TRBV7-6	TRBJ2-7	TGTGCCAGCAGCTCTCAACCGACAGGTAGGGAAGAGCAGTACTTC	CASSSQPTGREEQYF
TRBD2	once	TRBV10-2	TRBJ2-4	TGCGCCAGCAGTGAGCTAGCGGACAAAAACATTCAGTACTTC	CASSELADKNIQYF
TRBD1	NA	TRBV27	TRBJ2-7	TGTGCCAGCAGTCCAGGACAGGGGAGCGCCTACGAGCAGTACTTC	CASSPGQGSAYEQYF
NA	NA	TRBV19	TRBJ1-3	TGTGCCAGTAGTATGCTACAGGGTGGCTCTGGAAACACCATATATTTT	CASSMLQGGSGNTIYF
TRBD2	few	TRBV7-6	TRBJ2-2	TGTGCCAGCAGCCCCGCGGCAGCGGGAGCCACCGGGGAGCTGTTTTTT	CASSPAAAGATGELFF
TRBD2	NA	TRBV7-6	TRBJ2-7	TGTGCCAGCAGCTTAGCGGGACAAGCGGGAGTTTACGAGCAGTACTTC	CASSLAGQAGVYEQYF
NA	NA	TRBV9	TRBJ2-4	TGTGCCAGCAGCTCTCGTCCGGGAGCGCAAAACATTCAGTACTTC	CASSSRPGAQNIQYF
NA	once	TRBV5-1	TRBJ1-3	TGCGCCAGCAGCTTGGTTCCAGGAGGGGACTCTGGAAACACCATATATTTT	CASSLVPGGDSGNTIYF
NA	NA	TRBV2	TRBJ2-5	TGTGCCAGCAGATTGGAGGGAGAGACCCAGTACTTC	CASRLEGETQYF
TRBD2	NA	TRBV10-3	TRBJ2-7	TGTGCCAGCACTAGCGGGAGTATCTACGAGCAGTACTTC	CASTSGSIYEQYF
NA	NA	TRBV30	TRBJ2-7	TGTGCCTGGAGGGCCCCGAACAACGAGCAGTACTTC	CAWRAPNNEQYF
TRBD1	NA	TRBV5-1	TRBJ1-1	TGCGCCAGCAGCCCAGGGGGTTGGAACACTGAAGCTTTCTTT	CASSPGGWNTEAFF
TRBD2	NA	TRBV28	TRBJ2-1	TGTGCCAGCAGCTCACTAGCGGGAGGTGGTCTCGATGAGCAGTTCTTC	CASSSLAGGGLDEQFF
TRBD1	NA	TRBV5-1	TRBJ1-4	TGCGCCAGCAGCTTGGGGTCTGGGGGGACAGCACACAATGAAAAACTGTTTTTT	CASSLGSGGTAHNEKLFF
NA	NA	TRBV7-2	TRBJ1-5	TGTGCCAGCAGCCTACGAGGGAAGGCGCCGAGTAGCAATCAGCCCCAGCATTTT	CASSLRGKAPSSNQPQHF
TRBD2	NA	TRBV24-1	TRBJ2-1	TGTGCCACCAGTGATTCTTCGGGGGGGCGGACTAGCGGAACCTACAATGAGCAGTTCTTC	CATSDSSGGRTSGTYNEQFF
NA	NA	TRBV5-6	TRBJ1-2	TGTGCCAGCAGCTTTGGCGGACGTGGGGGGTATGGCTACACCTTC	CASSFGGRGGYGYTF
TRBD2	NA	TRBV4-1	TRBJ2-1	TGCGCCAGCAGCGGGACTAGCGGGTTTTCCTACAATGAGCAGTTCTTC	CASSGTSGFSYNEQFF
TRBD1	NA	TRBV2	TRBJ1-2	TGTGCCAGCAGCCCGGGACAGGGCTCTGGCTACACCTTC	CASSPGQGSGYTF
TRBD2	NA	TRBV5-1	TRBJ2-2	TGCGCCAGCAGCTTGGGGTCTAGCGGGCCCCCCCTGGGGAACACCGGGGAGCTGTTTTTT	CASSLGSSGPPLGNTGELFF